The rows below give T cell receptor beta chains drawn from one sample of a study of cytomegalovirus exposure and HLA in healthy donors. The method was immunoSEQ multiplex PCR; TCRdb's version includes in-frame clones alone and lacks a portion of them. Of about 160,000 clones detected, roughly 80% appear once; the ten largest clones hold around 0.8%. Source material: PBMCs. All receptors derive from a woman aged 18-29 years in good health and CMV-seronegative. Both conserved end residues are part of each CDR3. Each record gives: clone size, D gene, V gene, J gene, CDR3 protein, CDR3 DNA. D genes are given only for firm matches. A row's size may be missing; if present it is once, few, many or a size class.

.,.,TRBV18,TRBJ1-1,CASSQRGETEAFF,TGTGCCAGCTCCCAACGGGGGGAGACTGAAGCTTTCTTT
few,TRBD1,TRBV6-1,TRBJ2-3,CASSEEPGQGGDTQYF,TGTGCCAGCAGTGAGGAGCCGGGACAGGGGGGAGATACGCAGTATTTT
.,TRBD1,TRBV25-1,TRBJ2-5,CASSERGTGNQETQYF,TGTGCCAGCAGTGAACGAGGGACAGGGAATCAAGAGACCCAGTACTTC
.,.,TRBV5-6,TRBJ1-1,CASSFLSGEGTEAFF,TGTGCCAGCAGCTTCCTTTCGGGAGAGGGCACTGAAGCTTTCTTT
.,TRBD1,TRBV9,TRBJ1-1,CASSVAGQWNTEAFF,TGTGCCAGCAGCGTAGCGGGACAGTGGAACACTGAAGCTTTCTTT
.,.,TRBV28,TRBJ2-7,CASSSPSTSYEQYF,TGTGCCAGCAGCAGCCCTAGCACCTCCTACGAGCAGTACTTC
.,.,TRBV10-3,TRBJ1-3,CAISESENTIYF,TGTGCCATCAGTGAGTCGGAGAACACCATATATTTT
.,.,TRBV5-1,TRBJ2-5,CASSPGVGETQYF,TGCGCCAGCAGCCCAGGGGTTGGAGAGACCCAGTACTTC
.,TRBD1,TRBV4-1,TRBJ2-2,CASSTWDRGTGELFF,TGCGCCAGCAGCACGTGGGACAGGGGGACCGGGGAGCTGTTTTTT
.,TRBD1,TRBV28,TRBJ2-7,CASSFSGQSQSYEQYF,TGTGCCAGCAGTTTCTCGGGACAGTCCCAATCTTACGAGCAGTACTTC
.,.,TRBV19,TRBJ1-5,CASETAFSNQPQHF,TGTGCCAGTGAAACAGCTTTTAGCAATCAGCCCCAGCATTTT
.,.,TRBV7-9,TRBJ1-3,CASSLLQGSLGTSGNTIYF,TGTGCCAGCAGCTTATTGCAGGGGTCGCTGGGAACCTCTGGAAACACCATATATTTT
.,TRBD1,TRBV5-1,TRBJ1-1,CASSLGETGVGSEAFF,TGCGCCAGCAGCTTGGGCGAGACAGGGGTTGGGTCTGAAGCTTTCTTT
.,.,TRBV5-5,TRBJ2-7,CASSFGLASYEQYF,TGTGCCAGCAGCTTTGGACTTGCCTCCTACGAGCAGTACTTC
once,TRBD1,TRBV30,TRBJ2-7,CAWSRDRSTYEQYF,TGTGCCTGGAGTCGGGACAGGTCCACCTACGAGCAGTACTTC
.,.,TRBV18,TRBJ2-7,CASSRQSPYEQYF,TGTGCCAGCTCGCGACAGTCCCCCTACGAGCAGTACTTC
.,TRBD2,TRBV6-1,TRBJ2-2,CASSEPRKREYTGELFF,TGTGCCAGCAGTGAACCACGTAAGCGGGAGTACACCGGGGAGCTGTTTTTT
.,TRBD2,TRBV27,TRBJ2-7,CASSESGTSVDQQYF,TGTGCCAGCAGTGAGTCGGGGACTAGCGTCGACCAGCAGTACTTC
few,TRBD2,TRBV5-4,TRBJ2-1,CASSITSVSSYNEQFF,TGTGCCAGCAGCATCACTAGCGTGAGCTCCTACAATGAGCAGTTCTTC
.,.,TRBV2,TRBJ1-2,CASTPQEAELYGYTF,TGTGCCAGCACACCGCAAGAAGCCGAACTCTATGGCTACACCTTC
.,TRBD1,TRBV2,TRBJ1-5,CASGQEGDQPQHF,TGTGCCAGTGGACAGGAGGGGGATCAGCCCCAGCATTTT
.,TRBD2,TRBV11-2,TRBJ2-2,CASSLWGSGRGGTGELFF,TGTGCCAGCAGCTTATGGGGTAGCGGGAGGGGGGGCACCGGGGAGCTGTTTTTT
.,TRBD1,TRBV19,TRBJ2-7,CATSGQSYEQYF,TGTGCCACGTCGGGACAGAGTTACGAGCAGTACTTC
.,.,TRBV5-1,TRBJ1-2,CASSLRGLNYGYTF,TGCGCCAGCAGCTTGAGGGGACTCAACTATGGCTACACCTTC
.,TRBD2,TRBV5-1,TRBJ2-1,CASTGLAGGPEQFF,TGCGCCAGCACGGGGCTAGCGGGAGGGCCAGAGCAGTTCTTC
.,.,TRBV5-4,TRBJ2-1,CASSLEVASGSYNEQFF,TGTGCCAGCAGCTTGGAAGTAGCGTCGGGTTCCTACAATGAGCAGTTCTTC
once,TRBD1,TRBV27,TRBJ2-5,CASSWRRTGSVSQETQYF,TGTGCCAGCAGTTGGAGAAGGACAGGGAGCGTTAGCCAAGAGACCCAGTACTTC
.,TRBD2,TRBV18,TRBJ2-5,CASSRETSGQETQYF,TGTGCCAGCTCACGTGAGACTAGCGGGCAAGAGACCCAGTACTTC
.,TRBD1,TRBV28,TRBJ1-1,CASRLQGALTEAFF,TGTGCCAGCAGGTTACAGGGGGCTCTTACTGAAGCTTTCTTT
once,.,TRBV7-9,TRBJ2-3,CASRKISGTDTQYF,TGTGCCAGCAGGAAGATTAGCGGCACAGATACGCAGTATTTT
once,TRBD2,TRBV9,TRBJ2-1,CASSLAGGRYNEQFF,TGTGCCAGCAGTCTAGCGGGAGGCCGCTACAATGAGCAGTTCTTC
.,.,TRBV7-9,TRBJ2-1,CASSSVVLYNEQFF,TGTGCCAGCAGCTCAGTGGTGCTTTACAATGAGCAGTTCTTC
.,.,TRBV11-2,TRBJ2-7,CASSLGLDSAYEQYF,TGTGCCAGCAGCTTAGGTCTGGACAGTGCCTACGAGCAGTACTTC
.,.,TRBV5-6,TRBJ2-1,CASSLMAGGKGGNEQFF,TGTGCCAGCAGCTTGATGGCGGGTGGTAAAGGGGGCAATGAGCAGTTCTTC
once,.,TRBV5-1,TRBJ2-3,CASSLTGPPDTQYF,TGCGCCAGCAGCTTGACAGGTCCGCCAGATACGCAGTATTTT
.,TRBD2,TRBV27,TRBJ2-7,CASSSGTSGSTYEQYF,TGTGCCAGCAGCTCCGGGACTAGCGGATCAACCTACGAGCAGTACTTC
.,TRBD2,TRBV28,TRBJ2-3,CASSHPGLAGYTDTQYF,TGTGCCAGCAGTCATCCGGGACTAGCGGGCTACACAGATACGCAGTATTTT
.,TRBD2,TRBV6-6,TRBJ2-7,CATSRLTSGAYEQYF,TGTGCCACCAGTAGACTAACTAGCGGTGCGTACGAGCAGTACTTC
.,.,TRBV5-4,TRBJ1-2,CASIHRRGAEANYGYTF,TGTGCCAGCATACATCGGCGGGGGGCTGAAGCTAACTATGGCTACACCTTC
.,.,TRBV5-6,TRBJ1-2,CASSSHSLQGGHGYTF,TGTGCCAGCAGCTCCCACAGCCTCCAGGGTGGGCATGGCTACACCTTC
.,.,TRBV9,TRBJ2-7,CASSPLPGNYEQYF,TGTGCCAGCAGCCCCTTGCCAGGGAACTACGAGCAGTACTTC
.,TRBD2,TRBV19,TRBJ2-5,CASKLTSGRLVRETQYF,TGTGCCAGTAAGTTGACTAGCGGGAGGTTGGTAAGAGAGACCCAGTACTTC
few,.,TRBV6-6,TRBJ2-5,CASGRGQETQYF,TGTGCCAGCGGCCGCGGCCAAGAGACCCAGTACTTC
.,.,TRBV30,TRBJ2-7,CGCKRSTYEQYF,TGTGGCTGTAAGCGGTCAACCTACGAGCAGTACTTC
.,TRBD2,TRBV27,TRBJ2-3,CASKVPGTRSDTQYF,TGTGCCAGCAAGGTCCCCGGGACTAGATCAGATACGCAGTATTTT
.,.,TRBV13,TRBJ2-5,CASSLASGKETQYF,TGTGCCAGCAGCTTAGCCTCGGGTAAAGAGACCCAGTACTTC
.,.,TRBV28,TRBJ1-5,CASSLSGTYAINQPQHF,TGTGCCAGCAGTTTATCTGGGACATACGCTATCAATCAGCCCCAGCATTTT
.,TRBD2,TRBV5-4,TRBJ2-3,CASSGGGREGTDTQYF,TGTGCCAGCAGCGGAGGCGGGAGGGAGGGCACAGATACGCAGTATTTT
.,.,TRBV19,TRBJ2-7,CASSPLQTVHEQYF,TGTGCCAGTAGTCCTCTCCAGACAGTGCACGAGCAGTACTTC
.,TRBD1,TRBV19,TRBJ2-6,CASRTSGTGVSGANVLTF,TGTGCCAGTAGGACTTCCGGGACAGGTGTCTCTGGGGCCAACGTCCTGACTTTC
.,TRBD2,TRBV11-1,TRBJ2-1,CASSLTSGVNEQFF,TGTGCCAGCAGCTTAACTAGCGGGGTCAATGAGCAGTTCTTC
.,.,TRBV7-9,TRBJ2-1,CASSLRESGSYNEQFF,TGTGCCAGCAGCTTACGCGAGTCGGGGAGCTACAATGAGCAGTTCTTC
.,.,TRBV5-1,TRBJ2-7,CASSLVRGGEQYF,TGCGCCAGCAGCTTGGTGCGGGGAGGTGAGCAGTACTTC
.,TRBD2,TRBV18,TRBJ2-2,CASSPAGVNTGELFF,TGTGCCAGCTCACCTGCGGGAGTTAACACCGGGGAGCTGTTTTTT
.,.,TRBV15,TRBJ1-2,CATQSRGGYTF,TGTGCCACCCAGAGTCGGGGGGGCTACACCTTC